This T cell receptor beta chain was sequenced for a study of OX40 agonist ivuxolimab in advanced cancers. On the study more broadly: In three patients, partial responses were observed, one with hepatocellular carcinoma and two with cutaneous melanoma.

Method: immunoSEQ multiplex PCR; TCRdb's copy keeps in-frame clones and lacks some. The data hold approximately 61,000 clones, with around nine tenths observed a single time. Concerning this clone: The antigen is undetermined.

Germline V gene lookup returns CDR1 MNHEY and CDR2 SMNVEV (reference sequence). V shed 5 bases and J shed 8 bases, with 15 bases lying between them. This CDR3 is built from 13 residues. Notes on the study in general: Some nonresponders also had low normalized T-cell clonal expansion.

The genes are TRBV27 and TRBJ1-2; TRBD1 might be the D (5 bases). The source was CD4+ or CD8+ T cells sorted from blood, collected in a trial of the OX40 agonist ivuxolimab. The source of this sequence is an adult with an advanced solid tumor such as melanoma, head and neck, liver or kidney cancer. CDR3 in amino acids: CASSPGGVVGYTF. CDR3 nucleotides: TGTGCCAGCAGTCCGGGGGGGGTTGTCGGCTACACCTTC.